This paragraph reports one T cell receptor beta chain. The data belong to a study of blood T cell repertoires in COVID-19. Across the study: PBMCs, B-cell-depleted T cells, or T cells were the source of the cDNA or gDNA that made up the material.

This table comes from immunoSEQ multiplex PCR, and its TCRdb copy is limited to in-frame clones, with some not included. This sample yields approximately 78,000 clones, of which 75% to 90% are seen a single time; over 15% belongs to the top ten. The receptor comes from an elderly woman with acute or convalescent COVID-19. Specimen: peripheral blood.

The CDR3 nucleotides are TGTGCCAGCTCACCCCTTTTGGGACAGGGGTCCTATGGCTACACCTTC. Its translation: CASSPLLGQGSYGYTF. The V and J genes are TRBV18 and TRBJ1-2; the match to TRBD1 covers 10 bases. Unmatched junction bases numbered 8, after V lost 3 bases and J lost 4 bases. The CDR3 length is 16 residues. CDR1 is KGHSH, CDR2 LQKENI, per germline.